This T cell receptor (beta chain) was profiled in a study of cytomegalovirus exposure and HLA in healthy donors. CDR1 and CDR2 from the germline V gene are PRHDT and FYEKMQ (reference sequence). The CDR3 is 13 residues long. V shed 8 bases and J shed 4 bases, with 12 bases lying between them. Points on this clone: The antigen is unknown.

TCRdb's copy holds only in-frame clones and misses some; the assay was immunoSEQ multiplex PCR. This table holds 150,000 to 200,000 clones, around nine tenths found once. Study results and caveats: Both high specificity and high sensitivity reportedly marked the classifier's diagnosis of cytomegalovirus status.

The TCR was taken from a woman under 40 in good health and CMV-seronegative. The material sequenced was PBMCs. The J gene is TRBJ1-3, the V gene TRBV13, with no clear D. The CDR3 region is CASQDSSGNTIYF. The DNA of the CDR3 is TGTGCCAGCCAGGACTCCTCCGGAAACACCATATATTTT.